This entry lists 8 T cell receptor beta chains sequenced from one sample in a study of shared clonotypes between healthy human individuals. Assay used: immunoSEQ multiplex PCR; TCRdb lists only in-frame clones, some missing. The sample has about 1.4 million clones; roughly 96% are singletons. The specimen was naive CD4+ T cells sorted from blood. Subset specified: CD45RA+ positively selected. All receptors derive from a man aged 25 to 45 in good health.

About this clone: The same CDR3 arises from other DNA sequences in this sample as well. V usage is TRBV7-2 and J usage is TRBJ2-7; D gene unclear. The CDR3 has 11 residues. V shed 5 bases and J shed 2 bases, with 4 bases lying between them. Germline V lookup: CDR1 SGHTA, CDR2 FQGNSA. CDR3 residues: CASSPAYEQYF. The CDR3 DNA follows: TGTGCCAGCAGCCCTGCCTACGAGCAGTACTTC.

The V call is TRBV10-3, the J call TRBJ2-7; possibly TRBD1 or TRBD2 for D (5 bases each). This CDR3 contains 16 residues. Germline lookup yields CDR1 ENHRY and CDR2 SYGVKD. V was cut by 4 bases and J by 0 bases, with 16 bases left in between. DNA for the CDR3: TGTGCCATCAGTGCCCCGGCCAGGGAGAGCTCCTACGAGCAGTACTTC. Protein product: CAISAPARESSYEQYF.

The J gene is TRBJ2-3, the V gene TRBV27, with D possibly matching TRBD2 (5 bases). The CDR3 is 15 amino acids. Germline assignment: CDR1 MNHEY and CDR2 SMNVEV (reference sequence). Trimming left V 5 bases short and J 4 bases short, with 16 bases between. The CDR3 protein is CASSPQLAGADTQYF. For the CDR3, the DNA is TGTGCCAGCAGTCCCCAGCTAGCTGGAGCAGATACGCAGTATTTT.

The chain has TRBV28 and TRBJ2-2, with a possible D match to TRBD1 (6 bases). The ends were cut back, 6 bases at V and 4 bases at J, with 9 bases in the middle. Germline CDR1 reads MDHEN; CDR2 reads SYDVKM. This CDR3 has 13 residues. CDR3 amino acids: CASRYRVTGELFF. The CDR3 bases are TGTGCCAGCAGATACAGGGTCACCGGGGAGCTGTTTTTT. Combining the CDR3 with reference TRBV28 and TRBJ2-2 gives the whole variable domain DVKVTQSSRYLVKRTGEKVFLECVQDMDHENMFWYRQDPGLGLRLIYFSYDVKMKEKGDIPEGYSVSREKKERFSLILESASTNQTSMYLCASRYRVTGELFFGEGSRLTVL.

The rearrangement uses TRBV28 and TRBJ1-2; D is ambiguous. Germline V gene lookup returns CDR1 MDHEN and CDR2 SYDVKM. Trimming took off 6 bases at V and 0 bases at J, with 11 bases between the two ends. There are 14 residues in the CDR3. Here the CDR3 DNA reads TGTGCCAGCAGGTTCCCTACCACTAACTATGGCTACACCTTC. It codes for CASRFPTTNYGYTF.

This chain links TRBV28 with TRBJ1-5; possible D gene TRBD1, 5 bases. There are 17 residues in the CDR3. Germline CDR1 reads MDHEN; CDR2 reads SYDVKM. Trimming took off 5 bases at V and 0 bases at J, with 17 bases between the two ends. For the CDR3, the DNA is TGTGCCAGCAGTGGAAACGACAGAGTTTATAGCAATCAGCCCCAGCATTTT. Its translation is CASSGNDRVYSNQPQHF.

V gene TRBV9 combines with J gene TRBJ1-5; TRBD1 aligns across 10 bases. The CDR3 consists of 17 residues. J lost 0 bases, V lost 3 bases, and 6 bases had no gene match. Germline lookup yields CDR1 SGDLS and CDR2 YYNGEE. In DNA, the CDR3 is TGTGCCAGCAGCGAGGGGACAGGGGAGGGTAGCAATCAGCCCCAGCATTTT. This codes for CASSEGTGEGSNQPQHF.

The rearrangement joins TRBV14 to TRBJ2-7, with TRBD2 matching over 10 bases. Germline-derived CDR1 and CDR2 are SGHDN and FVKESK. The CDR3 length is 17 residues. Unmatched junction bases numbered 10, after V lost 0 bases and J lost 5 bases. This CDR3 reads CASSQERTWTSGNEQYF. CDR3 DNA: TGTGCCAGCAGCCAAGAACGGACATGGACTAGCGGTAACGAGCAGTACTTC. Using reference TRBV14 and TRBJ2-7 for the parts outside the CDR3, the full variable domain is EAGVTQFPSHSVIEKGQTVTLRCDPISGHDNLYWYRRVMGKEIKFLLHFVKESKQDESGMPNNRFLAERTGGTYSTLKVQPAELEDSGVYFCASSQERTWTSGNEQYFGPGTRLTVT.